This TCR beta chain was profiled in a study of T cells in Graves' hyperthyroidism and ophthalmopathy. RNA transcripts were the template for amplifying TCR beta CDR3 regions. HTBI primers were used for first-round RT-PCR of the TCR CDR3. MiXCR, run by TCRdb on the multiplex PCR reads, gives a single entry per CDR3 protein. The sample records about 560,000 distinct CDR3 sequences, 15% to 20% being singletons. V dropped 5 bases and J dropped 5; count of bases not matched to a gene: 9. Per the germline V gene, CDR1 is MNHEY and CDR2 is SMNVEV (reference sequence). The CDR3 sequence is 14 residues long. Findings and caveats of the study: Model predictions of ophthalmopathy came a median 6.5 months before onset.

This clonotype showed up many times. Its antigen is unidentified. This clonotype was obtained from a woman between 18 and 30 years old with Graves' hyperthyroidism. J is TRBJ2-7 and V is TRBV27; 7 bases map to TRBD1. The sequenced material came from blood. CDR3 bases: TGTGCCAGCAGTCCATTGACAGGGATGCACGAGCAGTACTTC. It yields the protein CASSPLTGMHEQYF.